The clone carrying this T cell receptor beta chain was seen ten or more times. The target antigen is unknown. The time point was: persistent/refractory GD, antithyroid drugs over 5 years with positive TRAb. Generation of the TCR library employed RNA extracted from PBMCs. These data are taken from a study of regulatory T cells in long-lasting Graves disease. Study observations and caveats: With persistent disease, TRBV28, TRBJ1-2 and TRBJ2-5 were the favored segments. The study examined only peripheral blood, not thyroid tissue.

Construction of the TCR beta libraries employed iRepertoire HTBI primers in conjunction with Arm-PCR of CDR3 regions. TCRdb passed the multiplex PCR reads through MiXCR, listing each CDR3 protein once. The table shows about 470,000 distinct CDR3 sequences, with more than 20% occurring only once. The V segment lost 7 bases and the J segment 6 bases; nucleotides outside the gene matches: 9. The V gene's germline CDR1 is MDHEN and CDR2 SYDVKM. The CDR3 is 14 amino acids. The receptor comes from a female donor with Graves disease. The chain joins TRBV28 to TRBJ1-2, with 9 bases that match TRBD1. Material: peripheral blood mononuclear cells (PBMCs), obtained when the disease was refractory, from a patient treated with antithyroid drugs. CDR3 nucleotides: TGTGCCAGCATCCTTACCGGGACAGGGCATGGCTACACCTTC. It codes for CASILTGTGHGYTF.